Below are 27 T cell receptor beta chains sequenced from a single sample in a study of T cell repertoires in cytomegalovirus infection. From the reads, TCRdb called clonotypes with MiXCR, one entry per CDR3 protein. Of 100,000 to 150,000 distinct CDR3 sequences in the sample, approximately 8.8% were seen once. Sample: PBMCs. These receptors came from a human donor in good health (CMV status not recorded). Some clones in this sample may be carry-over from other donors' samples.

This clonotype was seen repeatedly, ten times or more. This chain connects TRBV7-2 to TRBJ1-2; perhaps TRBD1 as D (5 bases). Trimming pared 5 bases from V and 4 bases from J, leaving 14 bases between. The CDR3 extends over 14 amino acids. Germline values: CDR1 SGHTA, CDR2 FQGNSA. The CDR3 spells CASSHDGGSYGYTF. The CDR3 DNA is TGTGCCAGCAGCCACGACGGGGGGTCCTATGGCTACACCTTC.

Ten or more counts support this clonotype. In DNA, the CDR3 is TGCAGTGCTAGAGATAAGGGGAACACCGGGGAGCTGTTTTTT. Protein: CSARDKGNTGELFF. The V call is TRBV20-1, the J call TRBJ2-2, with D hard to call. The CDR3 is 14 amino acids. The V gene's germline CDR1 is DFQATT and CDR2 SNEGSKA (reference sequence). V lost 0 bases to trimming and J lost 1 base, with 6 bases between them.

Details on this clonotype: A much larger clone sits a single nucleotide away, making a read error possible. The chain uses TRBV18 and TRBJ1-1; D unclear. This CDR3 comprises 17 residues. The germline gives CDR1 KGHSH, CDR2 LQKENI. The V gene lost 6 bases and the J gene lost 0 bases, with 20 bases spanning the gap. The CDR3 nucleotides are TGTGCCAGCTCCCCCGGCCCAGAGGGAGGAATGAACACTGAAGCTTTCTTT. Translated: CASSPGPEGGMNTEAFF.

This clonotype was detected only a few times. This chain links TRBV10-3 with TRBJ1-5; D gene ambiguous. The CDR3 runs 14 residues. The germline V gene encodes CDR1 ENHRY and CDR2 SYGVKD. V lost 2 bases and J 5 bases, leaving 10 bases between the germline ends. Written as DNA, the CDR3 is TGTGCCATCAGTGAGAGGGCACAAGATCAGCCCCAGCATTTT. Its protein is CAISERAQDQPQHF.

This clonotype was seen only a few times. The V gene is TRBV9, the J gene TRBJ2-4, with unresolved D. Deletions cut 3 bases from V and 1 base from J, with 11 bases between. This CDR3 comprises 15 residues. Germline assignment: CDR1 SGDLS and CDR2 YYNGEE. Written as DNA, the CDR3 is TGTGCCAGCAGCGCTGACCCCATTGCCAAAAACATTCAGTACTTC. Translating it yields CASSADPIAKNIQYF.

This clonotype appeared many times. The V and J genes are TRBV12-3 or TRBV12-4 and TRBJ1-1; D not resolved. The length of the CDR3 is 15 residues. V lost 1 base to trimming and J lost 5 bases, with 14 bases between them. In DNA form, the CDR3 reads TGTGCCAGCAGTTTAGGAGGATCTAGGTTGACTGAAGCTTTCTTT. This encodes CASSLGGSRLTEAFF.

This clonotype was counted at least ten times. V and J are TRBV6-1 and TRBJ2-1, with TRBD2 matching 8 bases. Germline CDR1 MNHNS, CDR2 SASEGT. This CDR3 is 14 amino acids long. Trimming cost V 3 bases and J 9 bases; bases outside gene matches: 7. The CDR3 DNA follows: TGTGCCAGCAGTGATGTAGCGGGGCTGGGTGAGCAGTTCTTC. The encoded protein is CASSDVAGLGEQFF.

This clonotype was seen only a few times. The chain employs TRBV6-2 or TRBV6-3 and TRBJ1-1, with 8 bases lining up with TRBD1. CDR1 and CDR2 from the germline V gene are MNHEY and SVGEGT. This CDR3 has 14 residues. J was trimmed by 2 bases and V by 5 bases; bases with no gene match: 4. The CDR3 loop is CASSRAGGNTEAFF. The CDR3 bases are TGTGCCAGCAGTCGCGCAGGGGGCAACACTGAAGCTTTCTTT.

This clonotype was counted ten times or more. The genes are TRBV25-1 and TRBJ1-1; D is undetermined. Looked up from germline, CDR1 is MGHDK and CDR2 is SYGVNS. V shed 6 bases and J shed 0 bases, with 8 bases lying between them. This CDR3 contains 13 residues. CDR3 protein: CASRKEMNTEAFF. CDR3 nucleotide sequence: TGTGCCAGCAGGAAGGAGATGAACACTGAAGCTTTCTTT.

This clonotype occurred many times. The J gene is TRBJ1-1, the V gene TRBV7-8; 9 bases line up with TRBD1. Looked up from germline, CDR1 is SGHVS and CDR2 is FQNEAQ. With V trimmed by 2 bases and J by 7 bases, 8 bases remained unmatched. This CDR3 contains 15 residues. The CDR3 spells CASSLPTGGGGEAFF. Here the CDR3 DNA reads TGTGCCAGCAGCTTACCCACAGGGGGCGGAGGTGAAGCTTTCTTT.

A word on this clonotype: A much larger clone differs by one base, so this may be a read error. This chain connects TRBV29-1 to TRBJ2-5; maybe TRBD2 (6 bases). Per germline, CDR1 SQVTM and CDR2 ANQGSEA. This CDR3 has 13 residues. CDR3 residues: CSVGIRRAENQYF. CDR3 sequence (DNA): TGCAGCGTTGGAATCAGGAGGGCAGAGAACCAGTACTTC.

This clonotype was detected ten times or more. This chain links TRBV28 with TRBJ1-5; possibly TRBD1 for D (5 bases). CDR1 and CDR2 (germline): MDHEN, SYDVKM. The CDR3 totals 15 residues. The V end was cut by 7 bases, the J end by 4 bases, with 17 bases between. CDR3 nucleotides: TGTGCCAGCACTCAATCGGGACTGATTAATCAGCCCCAGCATTTT. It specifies CASTQSGLINQPQHF.

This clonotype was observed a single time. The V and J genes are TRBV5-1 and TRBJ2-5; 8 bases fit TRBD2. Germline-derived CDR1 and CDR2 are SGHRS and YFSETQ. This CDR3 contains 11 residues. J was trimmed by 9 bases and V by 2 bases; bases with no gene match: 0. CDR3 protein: CASSFGGAQYF. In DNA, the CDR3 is TGCGCCAGCAGCTTCGGGGGGGCCCAGTACTTC.

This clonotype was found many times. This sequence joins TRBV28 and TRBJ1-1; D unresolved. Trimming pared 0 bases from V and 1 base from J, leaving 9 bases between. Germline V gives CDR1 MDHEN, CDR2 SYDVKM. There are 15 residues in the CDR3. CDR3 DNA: TGTGCCAGCAGTTTATGGACTTCCCAGAACACTGAAGCTTTCTTT. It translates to CASSLWTSQNTEAFF. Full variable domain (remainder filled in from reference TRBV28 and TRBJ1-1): DVKVTQSSRYLVKRTGEKVFLECVQDMDHENMFWYRQDPGLGLRLIYFSYDVKMKEKGDIPEGYSVSREKKERFSLILESASTNQTSMYLCASSLWTSQNTEAFFGQGTRLTVV.

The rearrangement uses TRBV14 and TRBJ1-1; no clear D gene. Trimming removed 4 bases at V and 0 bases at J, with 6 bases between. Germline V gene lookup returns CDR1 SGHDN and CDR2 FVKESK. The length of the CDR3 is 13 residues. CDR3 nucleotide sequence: TGTGCCAGCAGCCCGAGGATGAACACTGAAGCTTTCTTT. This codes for CASSPRMNTEAFF.

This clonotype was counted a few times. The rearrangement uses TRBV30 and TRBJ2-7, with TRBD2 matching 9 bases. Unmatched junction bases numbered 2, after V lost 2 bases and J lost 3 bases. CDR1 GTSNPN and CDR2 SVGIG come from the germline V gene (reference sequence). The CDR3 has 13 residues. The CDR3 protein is CAWSILAGYEQYF. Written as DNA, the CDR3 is TGTGCCTGGAGTATACTAGCGGGCTACGAGCAGTACTTC.

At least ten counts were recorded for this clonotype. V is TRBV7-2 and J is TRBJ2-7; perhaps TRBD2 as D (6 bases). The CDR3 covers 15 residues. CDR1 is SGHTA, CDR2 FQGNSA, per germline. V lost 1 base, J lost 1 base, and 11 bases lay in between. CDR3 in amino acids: CASSLEWDSSYEQYF. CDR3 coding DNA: TGTGCCAGCAGCTTAGAATGGGACTCTTCCTACGAGCAGTACTTC. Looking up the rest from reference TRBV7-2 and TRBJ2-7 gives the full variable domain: GAGVSQSPSNKVTEKGKDVELRCDPISGHTALYWYRQSLGQGLEFLIYFQGNSAPDKSGLPSDRFSAERTGGSVSTLTIQRTQQEDSAVYLCASSLEWDSSYEQYFGPGTRLTVT.

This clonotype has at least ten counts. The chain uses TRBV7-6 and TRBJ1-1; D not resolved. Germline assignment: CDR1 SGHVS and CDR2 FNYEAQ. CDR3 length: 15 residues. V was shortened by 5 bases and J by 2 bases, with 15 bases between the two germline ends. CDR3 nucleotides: TGTGCCAGCAGCAAGCAGCTAGACGGAAACACTGAAGCTTTCTTT. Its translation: CASSKQLDGNTEAFF.

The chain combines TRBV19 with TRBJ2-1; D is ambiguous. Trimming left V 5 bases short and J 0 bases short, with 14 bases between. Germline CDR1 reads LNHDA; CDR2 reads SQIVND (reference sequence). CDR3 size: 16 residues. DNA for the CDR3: TGTGCCAGTAGTGGGTGGAGCACGAGCTCCTACAATGAGCAGTTCTTC. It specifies CASSGWSTSSYNEQFF. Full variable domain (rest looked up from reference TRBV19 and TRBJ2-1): DGGITQSPKYLFRKEGQNVTLSCEQNLNHDAMYWYRQDPGQGLRLIYYSQIVNDFQKGDIAEGYSVSREKKESFPLTVTSAQKNPTAFYLCASSGWSTSSYNEQFFGPGTRLTVL.

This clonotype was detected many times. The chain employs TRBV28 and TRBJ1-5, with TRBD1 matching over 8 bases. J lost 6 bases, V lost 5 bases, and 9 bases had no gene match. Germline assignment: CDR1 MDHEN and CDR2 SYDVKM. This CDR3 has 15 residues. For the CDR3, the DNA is TGTGCCAGCAGTCCCTTGGACAGGGTGCGTCAGCCCCAGCATTTT. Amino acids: CASSPLDRVRQPQHF.

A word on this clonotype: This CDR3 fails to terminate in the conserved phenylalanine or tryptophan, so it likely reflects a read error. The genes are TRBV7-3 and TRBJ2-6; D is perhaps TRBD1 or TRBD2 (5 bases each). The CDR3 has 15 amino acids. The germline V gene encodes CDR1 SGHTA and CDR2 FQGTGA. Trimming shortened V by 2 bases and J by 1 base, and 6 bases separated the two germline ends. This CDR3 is CASSLGGSGANVLTS. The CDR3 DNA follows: TGTGCCAGCAGCTTAGGGGGATCTGGGGCCAACGTCCTGACTTCC.

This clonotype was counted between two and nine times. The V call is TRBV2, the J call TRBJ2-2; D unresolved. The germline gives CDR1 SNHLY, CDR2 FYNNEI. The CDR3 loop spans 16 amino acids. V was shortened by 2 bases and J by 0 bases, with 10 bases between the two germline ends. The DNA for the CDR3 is TGTGCCAGCAGTGAATATGGGTTCGCGAACACCGGGGAGCTGTTTTTT. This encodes CASSEYGFANTGELFF.

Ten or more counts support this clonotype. CDR3 loop: CASSATMSAEAFF. CDR3 DNA sequence: TGTGCCAGCAGTGCTACTATGTCGGCTGAAGCTTTCTTT. The V call is TRBV2, the J call TRBJ1-1, with unresolved D. Germline assignment: CDR1 SNHLY and CDR2 FYNNEI. The length of the CDR3 is 13 residues. Trimming left V 4 bases short and J 6 bases short, with 12 bases between.

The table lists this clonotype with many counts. The CDR3 coding sequence is TGTGCCAGCAGTGCAGGATGGACCACTGAAGCTTTCTTT. Its translation is CASSAGWTTEAFF. This chain joins TRBV25-1 and TRBJ1-1; D remains unclear. CDR1 and CDR2 (germline): MGHDK, SYGVNS. The V and J ends lost 4 bases and 4 bases respectively, with 10 bases between them. CDR3 length: 13 residues.

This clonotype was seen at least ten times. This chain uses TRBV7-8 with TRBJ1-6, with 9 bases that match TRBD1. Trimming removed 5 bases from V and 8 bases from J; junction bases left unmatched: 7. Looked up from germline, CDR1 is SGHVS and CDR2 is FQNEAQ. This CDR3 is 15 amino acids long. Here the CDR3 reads CASSNWDRVDSPLHF. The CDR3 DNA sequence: TGTGCCAGCAGCAACTGGGACAGGGTGGATTCACCCCTCCACTTT.

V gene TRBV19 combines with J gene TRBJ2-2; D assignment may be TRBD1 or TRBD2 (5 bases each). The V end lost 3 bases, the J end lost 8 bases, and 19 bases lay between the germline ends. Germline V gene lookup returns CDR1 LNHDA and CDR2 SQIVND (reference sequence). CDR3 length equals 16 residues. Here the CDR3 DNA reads TGTGCCAGTAGTATCATAGGTGTAGGGGAGAAGGGGGAGCTGTTTTTT. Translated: CASSIIGVGEKGELFF.

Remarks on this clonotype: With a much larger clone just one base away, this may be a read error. CDR3 in DNA: TGTCCCATCAGTGGGACTAGCGGGGACATTCAGTACTTC. Its translation is CPISGTSGDIQYF. The J gene is TRBJ2-4, the V gene TRBV10-3; 13 bases agree with TRBD2. The CDR3 covers 13 residues. Germline CDR1 is ENHRY and CDR2 is SYGVKD.